Listed here is a single T cell receptor beta chain. Study processing details: Quantification of nucleated cells was approximated via reference gene primer amplification. Data came from immunoSEQ multiplex PCR; TCRdb stores just in-frame clones and leaves some out. D and trimming were read from the DNA, whereas the V and J calls and clone size are those reported in that table. This sample carries hundreds of thousands of clones, roughly 91% of them seen once, and the ten largest clones take 1.8%. This record comes from a study of blood T cell repertoires in COVID-19. From germline, CDR1 is SGHDT and CDR2 YYEEEE. Trimming took 2 bases from V and 7 from J; bases not matched to a gene: 5. CDR3 length: 14 residues.

Sequencing input: peripheral blood. The clonotype was recovered from a woman aged 25 to 39 with COVID-19, enrolled during active disease. The V and J genes are TRBV5-6 and TRBJ2-7; 11 bases line up with TRBD1. The chain's CDR3 is CASSFGQGAREQYF. The CDR3 DNA reads TGTGCCAGCAGCTTTGGACAGGGGGCGAGAGAGCAGTACTTC.